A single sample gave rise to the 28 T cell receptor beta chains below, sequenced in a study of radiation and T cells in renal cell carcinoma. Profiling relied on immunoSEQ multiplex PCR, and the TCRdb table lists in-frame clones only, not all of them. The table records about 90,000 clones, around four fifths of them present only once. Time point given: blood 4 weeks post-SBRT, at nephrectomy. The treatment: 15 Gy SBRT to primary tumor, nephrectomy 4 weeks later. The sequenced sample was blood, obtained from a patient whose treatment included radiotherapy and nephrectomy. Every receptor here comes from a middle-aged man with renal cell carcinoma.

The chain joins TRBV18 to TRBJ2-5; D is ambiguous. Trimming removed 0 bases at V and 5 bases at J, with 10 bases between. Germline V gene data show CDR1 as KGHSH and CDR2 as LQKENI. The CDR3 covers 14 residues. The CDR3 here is CASSPPSVGETQYF. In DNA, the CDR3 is TGTGCCAGCTCACCACCGTCCGTGGGGGAGACCCAGTACTTC. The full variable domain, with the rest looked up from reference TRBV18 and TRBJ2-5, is NAGVMQNPRHLVRRRGQEARLRCSPMKGHSHVYWYRQLPEEGLKFMVYLQKENIIDESGMPKERFSAEFPKEGPSILRIQQVVRGDSAAYFCASSPPSVGETQYFGPGTRLLVL.

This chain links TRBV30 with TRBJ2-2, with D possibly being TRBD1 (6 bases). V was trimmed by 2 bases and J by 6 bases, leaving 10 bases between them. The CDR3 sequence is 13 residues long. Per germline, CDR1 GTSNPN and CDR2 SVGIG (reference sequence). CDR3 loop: CAWSHREAGELFF. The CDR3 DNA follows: TGTGCCTGGAGTCACAGGGAAGCCGGGGAGCTGTTTTTT. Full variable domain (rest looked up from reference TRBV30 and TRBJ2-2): SQTIHQWPATLVQPVGSPLSLECTVEGTSNPNLYWYRQAAGRGLQLLFYSVGIGQISSEVPQNLSASRPQDRQFILSSKKLLLSDSGFYLCAWSHREAGELFFGEGSRLTVL.

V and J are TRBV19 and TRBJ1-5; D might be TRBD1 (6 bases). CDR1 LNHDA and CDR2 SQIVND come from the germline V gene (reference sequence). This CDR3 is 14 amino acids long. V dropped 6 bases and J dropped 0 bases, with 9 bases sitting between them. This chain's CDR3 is CASRDSYSNQPQHF. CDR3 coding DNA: TGTGCCAGTAGGGACAGCTATAGCAATCAGCCCCAGCATTTT. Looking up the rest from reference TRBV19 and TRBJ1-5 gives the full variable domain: DGGITQSPKYLFRKEGQNVTLSCEQNLNHDAMYWYRQDPGQGLRLIYYSQIVNDFQKGDIAEGYSVSREKKESFPLTVTSAQKNPTAFYLCASRDSYSNQPQHFGDGTRLSIL.

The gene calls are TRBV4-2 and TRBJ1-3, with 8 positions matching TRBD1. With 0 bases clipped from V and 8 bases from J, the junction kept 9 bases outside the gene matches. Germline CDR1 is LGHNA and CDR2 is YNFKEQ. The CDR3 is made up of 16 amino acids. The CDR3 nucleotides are TGTGCCAGCAGCCAAGATCCGGCAGGGGGCCTGGACACCATATATTTT. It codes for CASSQDPAGGLDTIYF.

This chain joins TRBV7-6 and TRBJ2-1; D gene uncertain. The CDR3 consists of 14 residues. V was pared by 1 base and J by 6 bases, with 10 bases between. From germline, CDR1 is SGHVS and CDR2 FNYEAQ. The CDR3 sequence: CASSLEGYGNEQFF. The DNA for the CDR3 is TGTGCCAGCAGCTTAGAAGGGTACGGCAATGAGCAGTTCTTC.

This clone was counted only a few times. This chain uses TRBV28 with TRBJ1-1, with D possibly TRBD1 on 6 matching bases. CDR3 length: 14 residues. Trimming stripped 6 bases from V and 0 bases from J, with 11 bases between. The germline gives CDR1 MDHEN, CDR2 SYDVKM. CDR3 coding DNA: TGTGCCAGCAGCCGGACAGCCTTGAACACTGAAGCTTTCTTT. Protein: CASSRTALNTEAFF.

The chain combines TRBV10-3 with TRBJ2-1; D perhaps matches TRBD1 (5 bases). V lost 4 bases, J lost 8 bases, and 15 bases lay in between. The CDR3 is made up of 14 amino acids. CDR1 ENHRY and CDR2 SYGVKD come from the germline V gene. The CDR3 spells CAISGQDTDHEQFF. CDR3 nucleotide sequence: TGTGCCATCAGTGGCCAGGACACGGACCATGAGCAGTTCTTC.

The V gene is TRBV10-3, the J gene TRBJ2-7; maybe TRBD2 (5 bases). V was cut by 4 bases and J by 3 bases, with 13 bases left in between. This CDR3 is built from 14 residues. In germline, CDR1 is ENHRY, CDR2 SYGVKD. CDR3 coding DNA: TGTGCCATCAGTGGCACAGTAGCGTTCTACGAGCAGTACTTC. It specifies CAISGTVAFYEQYF.

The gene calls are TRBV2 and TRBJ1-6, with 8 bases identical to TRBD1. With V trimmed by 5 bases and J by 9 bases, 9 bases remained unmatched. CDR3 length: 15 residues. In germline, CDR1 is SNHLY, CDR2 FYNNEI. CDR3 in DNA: TGTGCCAGCAGTCTAAGACAGGGGTGGGTTTCACCCCTCCACTTT. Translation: CASSLRQGWVSPLHF.

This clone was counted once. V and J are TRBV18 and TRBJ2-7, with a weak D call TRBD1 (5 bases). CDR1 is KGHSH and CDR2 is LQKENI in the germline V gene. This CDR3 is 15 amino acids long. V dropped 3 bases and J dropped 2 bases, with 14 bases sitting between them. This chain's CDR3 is CASSPGLLDTYEQYF. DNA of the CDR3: TGTGCCAGCTCACCTGGATTGTTGGACACCTACGAGCAGTACTTC. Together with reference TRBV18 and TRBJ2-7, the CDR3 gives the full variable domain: NAGVMQNPRHLVRRRGQEARLRCSPMKGHSHVYWYRQLPEEGLKFMVYLQKENIIDESGMPKERFSAEFPKEGPSILRIQQVVRGDSAAYFCASSPGLLDTYEQYFGPGTRLTVT.

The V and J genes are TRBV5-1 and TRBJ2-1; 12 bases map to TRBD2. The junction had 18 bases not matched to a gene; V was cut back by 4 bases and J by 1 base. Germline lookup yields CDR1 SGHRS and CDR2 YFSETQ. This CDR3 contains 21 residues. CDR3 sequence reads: CASSHRAQQGGLAGSYNEQFF. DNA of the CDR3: TGCGCCAGCAGCCACAGAGCGCAACAGGGTGGACTAGCGGGGTCCTACAATGAGCAGTTCTTC.

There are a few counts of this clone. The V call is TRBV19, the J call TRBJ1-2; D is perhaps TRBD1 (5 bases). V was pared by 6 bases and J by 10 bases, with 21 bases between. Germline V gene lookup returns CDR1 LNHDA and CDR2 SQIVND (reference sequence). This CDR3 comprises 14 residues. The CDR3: CASSPPNRQHSYTF. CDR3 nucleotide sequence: TGTGCCAGTAGCCCCCCGAACCGACAGCACTCCTACACCTTC.

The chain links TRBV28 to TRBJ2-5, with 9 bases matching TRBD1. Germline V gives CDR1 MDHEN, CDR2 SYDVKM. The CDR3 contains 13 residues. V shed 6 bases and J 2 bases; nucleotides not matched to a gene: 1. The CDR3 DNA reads TGTGCCAGCAGGGGGACAGGGCAAGAGACCCAGTACTTC. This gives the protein CASRGTGQETQYF. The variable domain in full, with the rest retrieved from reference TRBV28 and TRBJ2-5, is DVKVTQSSRYLVKRTGEKVFLECVQDMDHENMFWYRQDPGLGLRLIYFSYDVKMKEKGDIPEGYSVSREKKERFSLILESASTNQTSMYLCASRGTGQETQYFGPGTRLLVL.

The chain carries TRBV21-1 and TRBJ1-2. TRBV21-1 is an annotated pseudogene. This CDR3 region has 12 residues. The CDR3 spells CASLQLPYGYTF. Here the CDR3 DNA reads TGTGCCAGCCTACAACTCCCTTATGGCTACACCTTC.

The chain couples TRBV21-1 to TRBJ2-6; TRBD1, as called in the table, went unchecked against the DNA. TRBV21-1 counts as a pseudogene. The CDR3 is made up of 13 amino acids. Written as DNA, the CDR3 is TGTGCCAGCGGGACAGGCTTGGCCAACGTCCTGACTTTC. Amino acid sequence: CASGTGLANVLTF.

As DNA, the CDR3 is TGCAGCGTTGAGGAGGGGGCGACCTATGGCTACACCTTC. This encodes CSVEEGATYGYTF. The rearrangement uses TRBV29-1 and TRBJ1-2, with TRBD1 identical over 7 bases. V trimming: 3 bases; J trimming: 4 bases; junction bases outside the gene matches: 5. Germline V gene lookup returns CDR1 SQVTM and CDR2 ANQGSEA. The length of the CDR3 is 13 residues.

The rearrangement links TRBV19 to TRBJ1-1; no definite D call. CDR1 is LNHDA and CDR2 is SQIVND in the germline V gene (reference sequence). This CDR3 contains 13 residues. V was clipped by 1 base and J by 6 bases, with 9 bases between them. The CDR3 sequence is CASSIASTAEAFF. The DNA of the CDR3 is TGTGCCAGTAGTATAGCCTCCACAGCTGAAGCTTTCTTT.

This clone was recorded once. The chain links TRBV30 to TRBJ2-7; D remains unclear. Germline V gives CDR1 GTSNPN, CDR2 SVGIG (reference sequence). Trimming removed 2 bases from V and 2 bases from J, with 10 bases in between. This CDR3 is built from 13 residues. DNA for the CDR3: TGTGCCTGGAGTAAGTATTCAGCCTACGAGCAGTACTTC. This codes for CAWSKYSAYEQYF.

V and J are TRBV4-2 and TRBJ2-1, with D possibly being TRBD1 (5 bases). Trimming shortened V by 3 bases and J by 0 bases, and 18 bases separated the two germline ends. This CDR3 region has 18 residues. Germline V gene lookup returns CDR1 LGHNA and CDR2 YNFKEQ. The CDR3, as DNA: TGTGCCAGCAGCCATTTCCTAAGGGGAATTAGCTCCTACAATGAGCAGTTCTTC. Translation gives CASSHFLRGISSYNEQFF.

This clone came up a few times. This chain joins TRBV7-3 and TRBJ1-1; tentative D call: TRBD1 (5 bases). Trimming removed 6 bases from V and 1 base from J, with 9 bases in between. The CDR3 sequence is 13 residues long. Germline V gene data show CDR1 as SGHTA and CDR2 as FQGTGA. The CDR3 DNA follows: TGTGCCAGCAGATCCGGACAGAACACTGAAGCTTTCTTT. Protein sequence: CASRSGQNTEAFF.

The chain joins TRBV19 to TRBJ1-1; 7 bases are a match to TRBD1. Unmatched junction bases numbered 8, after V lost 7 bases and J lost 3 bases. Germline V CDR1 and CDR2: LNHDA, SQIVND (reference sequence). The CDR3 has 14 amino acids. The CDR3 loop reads CASTVGRGDTEAFF. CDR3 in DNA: TGTGCCAGTACTGTTGGCAGGGGGGACACTGAAGCTTTCTTT.

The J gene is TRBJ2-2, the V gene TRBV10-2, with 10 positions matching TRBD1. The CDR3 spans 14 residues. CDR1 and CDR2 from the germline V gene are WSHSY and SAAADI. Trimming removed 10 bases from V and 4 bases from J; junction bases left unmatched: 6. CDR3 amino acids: CATRTGGLTGELFF. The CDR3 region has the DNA TGCGCCACCAGGACAGGGGGTCTCACCGGGGAGCTGTTTTTT.

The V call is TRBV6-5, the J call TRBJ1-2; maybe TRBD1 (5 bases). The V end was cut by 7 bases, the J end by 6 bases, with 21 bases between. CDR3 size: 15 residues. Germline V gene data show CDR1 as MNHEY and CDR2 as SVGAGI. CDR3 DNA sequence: TGTGCCAGCACTCTCCCCGGGAGGGGAGGAGATGGCTACACCTTC. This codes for CASTLPGRGGDGYTF.

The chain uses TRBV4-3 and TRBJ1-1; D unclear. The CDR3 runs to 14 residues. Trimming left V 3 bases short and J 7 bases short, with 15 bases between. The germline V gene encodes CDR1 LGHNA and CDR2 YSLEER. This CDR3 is CASSQGRHLGEAFF. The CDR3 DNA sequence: TGCGCCAGCAGCCAGGGCAGGCACTTAGGTGAAGCTTTCTTT.

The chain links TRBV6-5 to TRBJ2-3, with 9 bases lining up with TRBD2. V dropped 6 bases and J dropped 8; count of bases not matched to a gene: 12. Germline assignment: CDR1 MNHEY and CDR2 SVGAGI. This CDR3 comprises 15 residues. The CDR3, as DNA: TGTGCCAGCAGCCCACAGCGGGGGGTACTTTTTACGCAGTATTTT. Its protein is CASSPQRGVLFTQYF.

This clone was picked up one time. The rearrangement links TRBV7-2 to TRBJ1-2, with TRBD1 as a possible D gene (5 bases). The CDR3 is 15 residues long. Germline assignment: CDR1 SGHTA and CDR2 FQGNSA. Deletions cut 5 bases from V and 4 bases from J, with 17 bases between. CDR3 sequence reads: CASSPRQINRYGYTF. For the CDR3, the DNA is TGTGCCAGCAGCCCCCGACAGATCAACCGCTATGGCTACACCTTC. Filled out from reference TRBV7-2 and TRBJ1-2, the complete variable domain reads GAGVSQSPSNKVTEKGKDVELRCDPISGHTALYWYRQSLGQGLEFLIYFQGNSAPDKSGLPSDRFSAERTGGSVSTLTIQRTQQEDSAVYLCASSPRQINRYGYTFGSGTRLTVV.

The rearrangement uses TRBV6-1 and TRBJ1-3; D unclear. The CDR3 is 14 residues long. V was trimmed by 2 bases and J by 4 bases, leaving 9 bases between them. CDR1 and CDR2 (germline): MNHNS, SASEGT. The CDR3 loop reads CASSENSPGNTIYF. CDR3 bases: TGTGCCAGCAGTGAAAACAGTCCCGGAAACACCATATATTTT.

The CDR3 sequence is CASSLGASGGLYEQYF. The CDR3 region has the DNA TGTGCCAGCAGCTTAGGCGCCTCTGGGGGGCTTTACGAGCAGTACTTC. This chain links TRBV11-2 with TRBJ2-7; D may be TRBD1 or TRBD2 (6 bases each). The CDR3 sequence is 16 residues long. V was shortened by 1 base and J by 4 bases, with 17 bases between the two germline ends. Germline V gene sequence: CDR1 SGHAT, CDR2 FQNNGV.